The 4 T cell receptor beta chains below were found in one sample sequenced in a study of control samples from healthy donors and cancer patients (dated by TCRdb to 2018 to 2021). The library was obtained by the immunoSEQ multiplex PCR assay. The table comes from immuneACCESS by way of TCRdb, which keeps in-frame sequences with V and J called. Part of the clones is missing from these tables; in studies checked, under half for an unresolved V gene and the rest for unknown reasons. The table for this sample lists 95,000 to 100,000 clones; approximately 90% of them were counted only once. The ten largest account for about 7.8% of the sample. Source material: blood. Source of these receptors: a man under 40 in good health.

The chain recombines TRBV5-1 with TRBJ2-3; 10 bases agree with TRBD1. After removal of 2 bases from V and 3 bases from J, the junction contained 3 bases not matched to a gene. The CDR3 loop spans 15 amino acids. Germline V gene sequence: CDR1 SGHRS, CDR2 YFSETQ. For the CDR3, the DNA is TGCGCCAGCAGCTTCGGACAGGGGGGAACAGATACGCAGTATTTT. This codes for CASSFGQGGTDTQYF.

The chain's CDR3 is CASSQERAGRGPDTQYF. In DNA, the CDR3 is TGCGCCAGCAGCCAAGAACGGGCGGGCAGGGGCCCAGATACGCAGTATTTT. J is TRBJ2-3 and V is TRBV4-1, with a possible D match to TRBD1 (6 bases). From germline, CDR1 is MGHRA and CDR2 YSYEKL. The germline V and J ends were trimmed by 0 bases and 4 bases, with 17 bases remaining between them. The CDR3 extends over 17 amino acids.

This chain links TRBV7-2 with TRBJ1-3; the D gene is possibly TRBD1 (6 bases). Per the germline V gene, CDR1 is SGHTA and CDR2 is FQGNSA. The CDR3 has 15 amino acids. V was shortened by 4 bases and J by 4 bases, with 14 bases between the two germline ends. In nucleotides, the CDR3 is TGTGCCAGCAGCTCAATGGCAGGGGTGGGAAACACCATATATTTT. Protein sequence: CASSSMAGVGNTIYF.

The chain employs TRBV7-2 and TRBJ1-3; no definite D call. V was trimmed by 5 bases and J by 1 base, leaving 6 bases between them. This CDR3 has 13 amino acids. Per the germline V gene, CDR1 is SGHTA and CDR2 is FQGNSA. Written as DNA, the CDR3 is TGTGCCAGCAGCCCGGTATCTGGAAACACCATATATTTT. It encodes CASSPVSGNTIYF.